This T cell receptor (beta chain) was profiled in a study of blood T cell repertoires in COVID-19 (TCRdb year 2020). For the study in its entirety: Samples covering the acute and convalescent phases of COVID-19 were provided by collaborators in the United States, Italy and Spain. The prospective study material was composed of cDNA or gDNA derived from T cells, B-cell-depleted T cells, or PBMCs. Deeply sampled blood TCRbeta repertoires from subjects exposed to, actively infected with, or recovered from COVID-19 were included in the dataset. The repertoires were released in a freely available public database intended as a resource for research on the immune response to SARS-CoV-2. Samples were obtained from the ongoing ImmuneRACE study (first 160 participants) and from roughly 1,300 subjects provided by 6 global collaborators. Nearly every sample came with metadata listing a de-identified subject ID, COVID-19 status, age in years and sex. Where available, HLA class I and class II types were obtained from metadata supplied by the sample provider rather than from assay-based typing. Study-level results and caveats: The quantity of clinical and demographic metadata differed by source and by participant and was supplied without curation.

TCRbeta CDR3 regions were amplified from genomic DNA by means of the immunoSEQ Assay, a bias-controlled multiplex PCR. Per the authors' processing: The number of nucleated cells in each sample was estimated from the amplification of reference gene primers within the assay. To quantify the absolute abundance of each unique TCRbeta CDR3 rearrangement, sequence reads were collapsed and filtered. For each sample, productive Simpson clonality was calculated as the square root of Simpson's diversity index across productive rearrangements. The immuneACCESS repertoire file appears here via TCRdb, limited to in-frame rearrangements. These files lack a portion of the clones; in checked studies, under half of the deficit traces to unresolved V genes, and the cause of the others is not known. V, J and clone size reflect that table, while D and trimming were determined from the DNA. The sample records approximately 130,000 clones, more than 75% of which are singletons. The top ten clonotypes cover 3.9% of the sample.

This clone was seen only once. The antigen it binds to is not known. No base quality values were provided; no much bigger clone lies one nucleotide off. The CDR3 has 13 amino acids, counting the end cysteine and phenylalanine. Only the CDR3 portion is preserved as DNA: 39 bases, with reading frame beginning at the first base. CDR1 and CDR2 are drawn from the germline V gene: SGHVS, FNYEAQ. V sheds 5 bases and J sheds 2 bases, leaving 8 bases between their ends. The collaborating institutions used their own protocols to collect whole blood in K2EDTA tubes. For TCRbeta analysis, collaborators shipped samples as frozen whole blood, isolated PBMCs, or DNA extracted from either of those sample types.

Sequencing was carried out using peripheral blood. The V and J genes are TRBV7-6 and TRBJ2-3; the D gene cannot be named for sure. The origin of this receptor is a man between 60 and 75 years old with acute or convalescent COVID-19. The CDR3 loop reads CASSLSYTDTQYF. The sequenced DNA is TGTGCCAGCAGCCTTTCGTACACAGATACGCAGTATTTT.